The 24 T cell receptor beta chains listed next were all sequenced from one sample in a study of cytomegalovirus exposure and HLA in healthy donors. The PCR ran on 60 Vbeta and 13 Jbeta primers. Generated by immunoSEQ multiplex PCR, the TCRdb table keeps only in-frame clones and is missing some. The data contain approximately 100,000 clones, 74% of them singletons. Sequencing was performed on PBMCs. The receptors here all came from a human donor in good health.

This rearrangement joins TRBV28 to TRBJ2-2; D possibly corresponds to TRBD1 (5 bases). The CDR3 loop spans 15 amino acids. Germline V CDR1 and CDR2: MDHEN, SYDVKM. The ends were cut back, 5 bases at V and 6 bases at J, with 16 bases in the middle. CDR3 amino acids: CASSKGLPFPGELFF. In DNA, the CDR3 is TGTGCCAGCAGTAAGGGGCTCCCATTCCCCGGGGAGCTGTTTTTT.

The gene calls are TRBV28 and TRBJ1-2; 8 nucleotides line up with TRBD1. The CDR3 length is 15 residues. Germline CDR1 and CDR2: MDHEN and SYDVKM. Trimming cost V 6 bases and J 10 bases; bases outside gene matches: 16. The CDR3 DNA sequence: TGTGCCAGCAGCACAATCATGGGGACAGGTCCGACCTACACCTTC. It encodes CASSTIMGTGPTYTF.

J is TRBJ2-1 and V is TRBV10-2; 10 bases align to TRBD1. Per the germline V gene, CDR1 is WSHSY and CDR2 is SAAADI. The junction had 11 bases not matched to a gene; V was cut back by 6 bases and J by 9 bases. This CDR3 comprises 15 residues. The CDR3 spells CASRFSGTGAGEQFF. The CDR3 DNA is TGCGCCAGCAGGTTTTCCGGGACAGGGGCTGGTGAGCAGTTCTTC.

The chain joins TRBV5-1 to TRBJ2-4; TRBD1 aligns across 7 bases. The CDR3 loop spans 16 amino acids. Per the germline V gene, CDR1 is SGHRS and CDR2 is YFSETQ. V lost 4 bases, J lost 0 bases, and 7 bases stayed unmatched. CDR3 sequence (DNA): TGCGCCAGCAGCGAAGGGACAGCGCTAGCCAAAAACATTCAGTACTTC. This translates into CASSEGTALAKNIQYF.

The table lists this clone with a few counts. The V call is TRBV6-6, the J call TRBJ1-5; D call uncertain. Germline CDR1 reads MNHNY; CDR2 reads SVGAGI (reference sequence). This CDR3 contains 13 residues. Trimming pared 2 bases from V and 6 bases from J, leaving 8 bases between. The CDR3 sequence is CASSYREGQPQHF. CDR3 nucleotide sequence: TGTGCCAGCAGTTACAGGGAGGGTCAGCCCCAGCATTTT.

This clone was detected only a few times. The chain joins TRBV30 to TRBJ2-3, with 9 bases identical to TRBD2. Per germline, CDR1 GTSNPN and CDR2 SVGIG (reference sequence). V was clipped by 0 bases and J by 6 bases; unmatched bases: 7. CDR3 length equals 15 residues. The CDR3 nucleotides are TGTGCCTGGAGTGTAAAGGCGGGAGGGGTGGATACGCAGTATTTT. This gives the protein CAWSVKAGGVDTQYF.

This clone has only a few counts. The V gene is TRBV2, the J gene TRBJ1-5, with 8 nucleotides matching TRBD1. Germline V lookup: CDR1 SNHLY, CDR2 FYNNEI. This CDR3 is 17 amino acids long. V was clipped by 5 bases and J by 1 base; unmatched bases: 10. The CDR3 region is CASSLQGARISNQPQHF. CDR3 bases: TGTGCCAGCAGTCTGCAGGGGGCGCGAATAAGCAATCAGCCCCAGCATTTT.

This rearrangement joins TRBV18 to TRBJ2-2; the match to TRBD1 covers 7 bases. CDR1 and CDR2 from the germline V gene are KGHSH and LQKENI. The CDR3 contains 19 residues. With V trimmed by 8 bases and J by 0 bases, 18 bases remained unmatched. The CDR3 spells CASRTPPKQGGSNTGELFF. CDR3 nucleotide sequence: TGTGCCAGCCGTACACCTCCCAAACAAGGGGGCTCGAACACCGGGGAGCTGTTTTTT. Full variable domain (outside the CDR3, taken from reference TRBV18 and TRBJ2-2): NAGVMQNPRHLVRRRGQEARLRCSPMKGHSHVYWYRQLPEEGLKFMVYLQKENIIDESGMPKERFSAEFPKEGPSILRIQQVVRGDSAAYFCASRTPPKQGGSNTGELFFGEGSRLTVL.

CDR3 amino acids: CAWSVKGVLEKLFF. The CDR3 DNA reads TGTGCCTGGAGTGTCAAGGGGGTACTTGAAAAACTGTTTTTT. V is TRBV30 and J is TRBJ1-4, with TRBD1 as a possible D gene (6 bases). The germline gives CDR1 GTSNPN, CDR2 SVGIG (reference sequence). The germline V and J ends were trimmed by 0 bases and 7 bases, with 12 bases remaining between them. CDR3 length: 14 amino acids. The full variable domain, its missing parts supplied by reference TRBV30 and TRBJ1-4, is SQTIHQWPATLVQPVGSPLSLECTVEGTSNPNLYWYRQAAGRGLQLLFYSVGIGQISSEVPQNLSASRPQDRQFILSSKKLLLSDSGFYLCAWSVKGVLEKLFFGSGTQLSVL.

This clone was counted a few times. The chain links TRBV14 to TRBJ2-5, with D perhaps matching TRBD1 (6 bases). Germline assignment: CDR1 SGHDN and CDR2 FVKESK. This CDR3 region has 14 residues. Trimming pared 4 bases from V and 2 bases from J, leaving 11 bases between. The CDR3 bases are TGTGCCAGCAGCCGAGGAGGACAGCAAGAGACCCAGTACTTC. It yields the protein CASSRGGQQETQYF.

V usage is TRBV13 and J usage is TRBJ1-3, with TRBD1 identical over 7 bases. Per germline, CDR1 PRHDT and CDR2 FYEKMQ (reference sequence). The CDR3 has 14 residues. V lost 1 base and J lost 11; bases outside the gene matches: 8. The CDR3: CASSLDGGGLSIYF. CDR3 nucleotides: TGTGCCAGCAGCTTAGATGGAGGGGGCCTCTCCATATATTTT. Based on the CDR3 plus reference TRBV13 and TRBJ1-3, the full variable domain is AAGVIQSPRHLIKEKRETATLKCYPIPRHDTVYWYQQGPGQDPQFLISFYEKMQSDKGSIPDRFSAQQFSDYHSELNMSSLELGDSALYFCASSLDGGGLSIYFGEGSWLTVV.

The chain employs TRBV14 and TRBJ1-1; the D gene is possibly TRBD1 (5 bases). With 2 bases removed from V and 1 base from J, the gap between germline ends came to 8 bases. The CDR3 is made up of 14 amino acids. Germline V gene sequence: CDR1 SGHDN, CDR2 FVKESK. The CDR3 DNA is TGTGCCAGCAGCCAACAAACAGGGAACACTGAAGCTTTCTTT. As protein: CASSQQTGNTEAFF.

The chain links TRBV6-5 to TRBJ2-7, with 9 bases aligning to TRBD1. Germline CDR1 reads MNHEY; CDR2 reads SVGAGI. Trimming cost V 2 bases and J 0 bases; bases outside gene matches: 5. The CDR3 has 16 amino acids. This chain's CDR3 is CASSYPGQGNSYEQYF. The CDR3 DNA reads TGTGCCAGCAGTTACCCAGGACAGGGGAACTCCTACGAGCAGTACTTC.

The CDR3 region is CASSIRVLGEHSGGNEQFF. Written as DNA, the CDR3 is TGTGCCAGTAGTATTCGTGTGCTTGGGGAACATAGCGGTGGCAATGAGCAGTTCTTC. The chain has TRBV19 and TRBJ2-1; TRBD2 is a possible D gene (6 bases). Trimming shortened V by 3 bases and J by 6 bases, and 27 bases separated the two germline ends. Germline V gives CDR1 LNHDA, CDR2 SQIVND (reference sequence). The CDR3 is 19 amino acids.

This rearrangement joins TRBV14 to TRBJ1-6; D gene ambiguous. The V and J ends lost 3 bases and 3 bases respectively, with 15 bases between them. CDR1 SGHDN and CDR2 FVKESK come from the germline V gene. CDR3 length equals 17 residues. CDR3 loop: CASSHRNSRVYNSPLHF. CDR3 nucleotides: TGTGCCAGCAGCCACCGAAATTCACGGGTCTATAATTCACCCCTCCACTTT.

This clone was recorded once. A read error is possible here, since a much larger clone lies one base away. The chain links TRBV4-2 to TRBJ2-1; 7 bases are a match to TRBD2. CDR3 size: 16 residues. Germline assignment: CDR1 LGHNA and CDR2 YNFKEQ. The CDR3 sequence: CASSQDGGSSYNEQLF. Written as DNA, the CDR3 is TGTGCCAGCAGCCAAGACGGCGGGAGCTCCTACAATGAGCAGCTCTTC.

The chain joins TRBV30 to TRBJ2-3, with unresolved D. Germline V lookup: CDR1 GTSNPN, CDR2 SVGIG (reference sequence). V was trimmed by 1 base and J by 10 bases, leaving 9 bases between them. CDR3 size: 11 residues. The CDR3 loop reads CAWSGACPQYF. CDR3 coding DNA: TGTGCCTGGAGTGGGGCGTGTCCGCAGTATTTT.

The chain employs TRBV29-1 and TRBJ2-1; D remains ambiguous. There are 12 residues in the CDR3. The germline V gene has CDR1 SQVTM and CDR2 ANQGSEA. Between the trimmed V and J ends, which lost 4 bases and 5 bases, there was a span of 9 bases. CDR3 region: CSVGSTDNEQFF. The CDR3 DNA is TGCAGCGTTGGGTCCACTGACAATGAGCAGTTCTTC.

Written as DNA, the CDR3 is TGTGCCAGCACCTTTGACAGGGGGCGGAACACTGAAGCTTTCTTT. Amino acids: CASTFDRGRNTEAFF. The rearrangement uses TRBV6-1 and TRBJ1-1, with 10 positions matching TRBD1. From germline, CDR1 is MNHNS and CDR2 SASEGT. CDR3 size: 15 residues. V was pared by 7 bases and J by 1 base, with 6 bases of the junction left unmatched.

V is TRBV6-5 and J is TRBJ2-1; a weak D match, TRBD2 (7 bases). V was clipped by 4 bases and J by 8 bases, with 18 bases between them. Germline V gives CDR1 MNHEY, CDR2 SVGAGI. The CDR3 consists of 15 residues. CDR3 region: CASSFRGGPGHEQFF. In DNA form, the CDR3 reads TGTGCCAGCAGTTTTCGCGGGGGCCCGGGCCATGAGCAGTTCTTC.

This chain connects TRBV28 to TRBJ1-4; 9 nucleotides match TRBD1. The germline V gene has CDR1 MDHEN and CDR2 SYDVKM. V dropped 4 bases and J dropped 0; count of bases not matched to a gene: 9. The CDR3 extends over 18 amino acids. Here the CDR3 DNA reads TGTGCCAGCAGTTCAATTACAGGGGGCCTACCAACTAATGAAAAACTGTTTTTT. Protein sequence: CASSSITGGLPTNEKLFF.

V and J are TRBV5-1 and TRBJ2-2; TRBD2 is a possible D gene (5 bases). V dropped 0 bases and J dropped 2 bases, with 8 bases sitting between them. The CDR3 spans 15 residues. Germline CDR1 SGHRS, CDR2 YFSETQ. As DNA, the CDR3 is TGCGCCAGCAGCTTGGTTCGGGGTAACACCGGGGAGCTGTTTTTT. Translation: CASSLVRGNTGELFF. The variable domain in full, with the rest retrieved from reference TRBV5-1 and TRBJ2-2, is KAGVTQTPRYLIKTRGQQVTLSCSPISGHRSVSWYQQTPGQGLQFLFEYFSETQRNKGNFPGRFSGRQFSNSRSEMNVSTLELGDSALYLCASSLVRGNTGELFFGEGSRLTVL.

CDR3 region: CASSLPTGNEGQPQHF. Here the CDR3 DNA reads TGTGCCAGTAGCCTACCCACAGGGAACGAGGGTCAGCCCCAGCATTTT. This sequence joins TRBV19 and TRBJ1-5; D might be TRBD1 (6 bases). Germline loops: CDR1 LNHDA, CDR2 SQIVND (reference sequence). Trimming cost V 6 bases and J 6 bases, with 21 bases left between them. This CDR3 spans 16 amino acids.

This clone came up once. The V gene is TRBV7-2, the J gene TRBJ1-4; D is perhaps TRBD1 (6 bases). V lost 3 bases, J lost 4 bases, and 9 bases lay in between. Looked up from germline, CDR1 is SGHTA and CDR2 is FQGNSA. This CDR3 is built from 14 residues. The chain's CDR3 is CASSFGQLNEKLFF. Written as DNA, the CDR3 is TGTGCCAGCAGCTTCGGACAGCTTAATGAAAAACTGTTTTTT.